The 26 T cell receptor beta chains below were found in one sample sequenced in a study of blood T cell repertoires in COVID-19. Libraries were prepared by immunoSEQ multiplex PCR; TCRdb keeps only in-frame clonotypes and omits some of them. Among 25,000 to 30,000 clones listed, more than 80% were seen once. The sequenced sample was peripheral blood. All receptors derive from a human donor in a cohort sampled during active COVID-19.

This chain connects TRBV6-5 to TRBJ1-3; tentative D call: TRBD1 (5 bases). This CDR3 has 15 residues. From germline, CDR1 is MNHEY and CDR2 SVGAGI. The germline V and J ends were trimmed by 7 bases and 6 bases, with 19 bases remaining between them. The CDR3 DNA reads TGTGCCAGCAAGCTAGGGCGGGGCGCGATAAACACCATATATTTT. As protein: CASKLGRGAINTIYF.

V gene TRBV6-4 combines with J gene TRBJ2-1; 7 bases align to TRBD2. Trimming cost V 3 bases and J 3 bases; bases outside gene matches: 5. The CDR3 runs to 15 residues. Per germline, CDR1 MRHNA and CDR2 SNTAGT. The CDR3 sequence is CASSERSSGYNEQFF. The CDR3 region has the DNA TGTGCCAGCAGTGAAAGGTCTAGCGGCTACAATGAGCAGTTCTTC.

V gene TRBV9 combines with J gene TRBJ2-1, with unresolved D. V gave up 0 bases and J gave up 5 bases, with 9 bases separating them. Germline V CDR1 and CDR2: SGDLS, YYNGEE. This CDR3 contains 14 residues. CDR3 sequence (DNA): TGTGCCAGCAGCGTAGAGTTACAGAACAATGAGCAGTTCTTC. Protein sequence: CASSVELQNNEQFF.

The genes are TRBV4-1 and TRBJ1-2, with TRBD1 identical over 7 bases. With 3 bases clipped from V and 2 bases from J, the junction kept 6 bases outside the gene matches. The germline gives CDR1 MGHRA, CDR2 YSYEKL. The CDR3 length is 15 residues. The CDR3 sequence is CASSQGQSLNYGYTF. The CDR3 DNA sequence: TGCGCCAGCAGCCAGGGACAGAGTCTAAACTATGGCTACACCTTC.

V gene TRBV4-1 combines with J gene TRBJ1-5; possibly TRBD1 for D (6 bases). CDR1 and CDR2 (germline): MGHRA, YSYEKL. V was cut by 0 bases and J by 3 bases, with 15 bases left in between. The CDR3 runs 17 residues. The CDR3 reads CASSQETSQGLNQPQHF. Written as DNA, the CDR3 is TGCGCCAGCAGCCAAGAAACGTCACAGGGCCTCAATCAGCCCCAGCATTTT.

The V call is TRBV5-8, the J call TRBJ2-5, with D maybe TRBD1 (5 bases). Germline-derived CDR1 and CDR2 are SGHTS and YDEGEE. The CDR3 spans 15 residues. The germline V and J ends were trimmed by 2 bases and 2 bases, with 13 bases remaining between them. The CDR3 nucleotides are TGTGCCAGCAGCTTAATCCAGAACAGGCAAGAGACCCAGTACTTC. Its protein is CASSLIQNRQETQYF.

This clone was detected a few times. The rearrangement uses TRBV5-1 and TRBJ2-7; TRBD1 aligns across 7 bases. The CDR3 has 15 amino acids. V lost 0 bases, J lost 9 bases, and 12 bases stayed unmatched. CDR1 is SGHRS and CDR2 is YFSETQ in the germline V gene. CDR3: CASSLGGQVQLGQYF. CDR3 nucleotides: TGCGCCAGCAGCTTGGGCGGACAGGTCCAATTAGGGCAGTACTTC.

The CDR3 DNA is TGTGCCAGCAGCTCCGACAGGGGTCACGACGAGCAGTACTTC. Amino acid sequence: CASSSDRGHDEQYF. The V and J genes are TRBV5-8 and TRBJ2-7; 8 bases line up with TRBD1. CDR3 size: 14 residues. Per the germline V gene, CDR1 is SGHTS and CDR2 is YDEGEE. Trimming took 3 bases from V and 5 from J; bases not matched to a gene: 7.

V usage is TRBV11-3 and J usage is TRBJ2-7; a weak D match, TRBD1 (6 bases). The CDR3 spans 14 residues. Germline-derived CDR1 and CDR2 are SGHNT and YENEEA. With 3 bases removed from V and 6 bases from J, the gap between germline ends came to 15 bases. CDR3: CASSLTGSTGEQYF. The CDR3 coding sequence is TGTGCCAGCAGCTTGACAGGTAGTACGGGCGAGCAGTACTTC.

This rearrangement joins TRBV7-9 to TRBJ2-1, with 13 bases that match TRBD2. This CDR3 contains 15 residues. The J segment lost 8 bases and the V segment lost 5 bases, leaving 6 bases of the junction unmatched. Germline CDR1 reads SEHNR; CDR2 reads FQNEAQ (reference sequence). Here the CDR3 DNA reads TGTGCCAGCAGCCGTACTAGCGGGGGGGCTCATGAGCAGTTCTTC. As protein: CASSRTSGGAHEQFF.

This chain joins TRBV6-2 or TRBV6-3 and TRBJ2-5, with D hard to call. The germline V gene encodes CDR1 MNHEY and CDR2 SVGEGT. CDR3 length: 12 amino acids. V dropped 0 bases and J dropped 5 bases, with 4 bases sitting between them. For the CDR3, the DNA is TGTGCCAGCAGTTACTCCGGTGAGACCCAGTACTTC. Translating gives CASSYSGETQYF.

Here the CDR3 reads CASSQRTGVVGTDTQYF. CDR3 DNA: TGTGCCAGCAGCCAAAGGACAGGGGTGGTGGGCACAGATACGCAGTATTTT. The chain links TRBV3-1 (or the pseudogene TRBV3-2) to TRBJ2-3; 9 nucleotides match TRBD1. The CDR3 is made up of 17 amino acids. Germline lookup yields CDR1 LGHDT and CDR2 YNNKEL (reference sequence). The junction had 7 bases not matched to a gene; V was cut back by 2 bases and J by 1 base.

V gene TRBV9 combines with J gene TRBJ2-7; 9 bases line up with TRBD1. The CDR3 consists of 16 residues. Germline V CDR1 and CDR2: SGDLS, YYNGEE. Germline trimming cut 0 bases from V and 5 bases from J; bases unmatched to any gene: 9. CDR3 sequence reads: CASSVGLGQGLNEQYF. CDR3 sequence (DNA): TGTGCCAGCAGCGTAGGGCTGGGACAGGGTCTAAACGAGCAGTACTTC.

V is TRBV6-5 and J is TRBJ2-1; D is perhaps TRBD2 (6 bases). This CDR3 spans 14 amino acids. V gave up 10 bases and J gave up 1 base, with 14 bases separating them. Germline lookup yields CDR1 MNHEY and CDR2 SVGAGI. CDR3 bases: TGTGCCACCTCGGGACTGGCTTCCTACAATGAGCAGTTCTTC. This gives the protein CATSGLASYNEQFF.

The genes are TRBV19 and TRBJ2-3, with 9 bases lining up with TRBD1. The germline V gene encodes CDR1 LNHDA and CDR2 SQIVND (reference sequence). The CDR3 has 15 amino acids. J gave up 3 bases and V 1 base, and 2 bases lay outside the gene matches. In DNA form, the CDR3 reads TGTGCCAGTAGTATAGCACAGGGGGCGACAGATACGCAGTATTTT. Its translation is CASSIAQGATDTQYF.

The V call is TRBV5-1, the J call TRBJ2-3; TRBD2 matches 8 bases. The CDR3 sequence is 16 residues long. Unmatched junction bases numbered 8, after V lost 5 bases and J lost 0 bases. Germline V CDR1 and CDR2: SGHRS, YFSETQ. The CDR3 region has the DNA TGCGCCAGCAGGGCGGGGGGAGACCCTAGCACAGATACGCAGTATTTT. Encoded protein: CASRAGGDPSTDTQYF.

This chain uses TRBV19 with TRBJ2-7, with D perhaps matching TRBD1 (5 bases). This CDR3 comprises 14 residues. V was shortened by 0 bases and J by 5 bases, with 11 bases between the two germline ends. The germline V gene encodes CDR1 LNHDA and CDR2 SQIVND (reference sequence). CDR3 region: CASSIESGMDEQYF. CDR3 DNA: TGTGCCAGTAGTATAGAATCAGGGATGGACGAGCAGTACTTC.

This sequence joins TRBV11-2 and TRBJ2-2; 7 bases fit TRBD2. The CDR3 is made up of 15 amino acids. Germline CDR1 SGHAT, CDR2 FQNNGV. J was trimmed by 5 bases and V by 5 bases; bases with no gene match: 8. The CDR3 nucleotides read TGTGCCAGCAGCGAACCGGGACTAAGTACCGGGGAGCTGTTTTTT. Translation: CASSEPGLSTGELFF.

J is TRBJ2-5 and V is TRBV19, with 8 positions matching TRBD1. Germline V gene data show CDR1 as LNHDA and CDR2 as SQIVND (reference sequence). V was clipped by 10 bases and J by 5 bases; unmatched bases: 9. CDR3 length: 13 residues. The CDR3 region has the DNA TGTGCCACCAAGGACAGGGCGAGGGAGACCCAGTACTTC. This sequence encodes CATKDRARETQYF.

The chain uses TRBV3-1 (or the pseudogene TRBV3-2) and TRBJ2-7, with 8 bases aligning to TRBD1. The CDR3 runs to 12 residues. V lost 7 bases and J lost 5; bases outside the gene matches: 4. Looked up from germline, CDR1 is LGHDT and CDR2 is YNNKEL (reference sequence). The CDR3 DNA follows: TGTGCCAGCACCACAGGGGGTCACGAGCAGTACTTC. It is translated as CASTTGGHEQYF.

The chain links TRBV3-1 (or the pseudogene TRBV3-2) to TRBJ2-3; TRBD2 might be the D (5 bases). This CDR3 spans 11 amino acids. With 8 bases removed from V and 9 bases from J, the gap between germline ends came to 12 bases. In germline, CDR1 is LGHDT, CDR2 YNNKEL (reference sequence). In DNA, the CDR3 is TGTGCCAGCTCTAGCCAGTCGACGCAGTATTTT. Protein sequence: CASSSQSTQYF.

This clone was found once. The rearrangement joins TRBV30 to TRBJ1-5, with no clear D. CDR1 and CDR2 (germline): GTSNPN, SVGIG (reference sequence). This CDR3 comprises 14 residues. The V and J ends lost 1 base and 1 base respectively, with 8 bases between them. DNA for the CDR3: TGTGCCTGGAGTGCTATAGCGAGCAATCAGCCCCAGCATTTT. Amino acid sequence: CAWSAIASNQPQHF.

The chain employs TRBV6-2 or TRBV6-3 and TRBJ2-7, with 10 positions matching TRBD2. The CDR3 spans 16 residues. J lost 3 bases, V lost 6 bases, and 11 bases had no gene match. Germline V gives CDR1 MNHEY, CDR2 SVGEGT. The CDR3 spells CASSPTPSGGLYEQYF. The CDR3, as DNA: TGTGCCAGCAGCCCCACTCCTAGCGGGGGCCTCTACGAGCAGTACTTC.

This chain uses TRBV29-1 with TRBJ1-2, with TRBD1 matching over 7 bases. The CDR3 contains 12 residues. Germline CDR1 SQVTM, CDR2 ANQGSEA. The trim removed 7 bases at V and 4 bases at J, leaving 6 bases unmatched. The CDR3 spells CSGDRAGYGYTF. DNA for the CDR3: TGCAGCGGAGACAGGGCCGGCTATGGCTACACCTTC.

This chain links TRBV27 with TRBJ1-5; TRBD1 is a possible D gene (6 bases). The CDR3 runs to 14 residues. V shed 3 bases and J shed 9 bases, with 15 bases lying between them. CDR1 is MNHEY, CDR2 SMNVEV, per germline (reference sequence). The CDR3 DNA reads TGTGCCAGCAGTTTCGGGCAGGGGTTGGGGCCCCAGCATTTT. Encoded protein: CASSFGQGLGPQHF.

This clone appeared a single time. V is TRBV6-1 and J is TRBJ1-6; maybe TRBD1 (6 bases). The CDR3 has 13 residues. V was pared by 1 base and J by 9 bases, with 7 bases between. Germline loops: CDR1 MNHNS, CDR2 SASEGT. As DNA, the CDR3 is TGTGCCAGCAGTGAAGTCAGGGGTTCACCCCTCCACTTT. It yields the protein CASSEVRGSPLHF.